The sequence of this T cell receptor (beta chain) was determined in a study of blood T cell repertoires in COVID-19. Original data processing: Amplification of reference gene primers was used by the study to estimate nucleated cell counts. The assay was immunoSEQ multiplex PCR, and TCRdb's table has in-frame clones only and misses some. Clonal size and the V and J genes are those of that table, whereas D and trimming came from the DNA. The sample comprises hundreds of thousands of clones, approximately 91% of which are singletons, and approximately 5.2% rests with the top ten. Participants were aged roughly 18 to 90 years, lived in about two dozen US areas, and enrolled virtually. Participants' own reports of clinical history determined their cohort assignment. V was clipped by 2 bases and J by 6 bases, with 4 bases between them. The CDR3 spans 11 residues. Germline V gene data show CDR1 as SGHAT and CDR2 as FQDESV (reference sequence).

The sample was PBMCs or T cells enriched from blood (not recorded which). This rearrangement joins TRBV11-1 to TRBJ1-1; unclear D gene. This clonotype originated in a man in his sixties who had recovered from COVID-19. CDR3 in amino acids: CASSLFAEAFF. The DNA for the CDR3 is TGTGCCAGCAGCTTATTCGCTGAAGCTTTCTTT.